This TCR beta chain came from a study of T cells in Graves' hyperthyroidism and ophthalmopathy. As for the study in general: Specimen type is peripheral blood, collected at initial diagnosis prior to any treatment.

The count of this clonotype is one. It may be a read error: a sequence one base away is much more abundant. Germline assignment: CDR1 LNHNV and CDR2 YYDKDF (reference sequence). CDR3 length: 16 residues. TCR beta CDR3 regions were amplified from RNA. TCR CDR3 regions were first amplified by RT-PCR with HTBI primers. MiXCR, run by TCRdb on the multiplex PCR reads, gives a single entry per CDR3 protein. The table has 370,000 or so distinct CDR3 sequences, roughly 12% seen once. Patients with uncontrolled infections, other autoimmune diseases, pregnancy or lactation were excluded. The blood was taken when hyperthyroidism was first diagnosed, before any ophthalmopathy symptoms showed up. PBMCs were sourced from approximately 9.3 ml fresh peripheral blood.

The chain combines TRBV15 with TRBJ2-2, with TRBD1 as a possible D gene (6 bases). The TCR originated in a man aged 30 to 39 with Graves' hyperthyroidism that later progressed to Graves' ophthalmopathy. The sequencing input was blood. CDR3 nucleotides: TGTGCCACCAGCAGAGATTATCGCAGGGGCACCGGGGAGCTGCTTTTT. Translating it yields CATSRDYRRGTGELLF.